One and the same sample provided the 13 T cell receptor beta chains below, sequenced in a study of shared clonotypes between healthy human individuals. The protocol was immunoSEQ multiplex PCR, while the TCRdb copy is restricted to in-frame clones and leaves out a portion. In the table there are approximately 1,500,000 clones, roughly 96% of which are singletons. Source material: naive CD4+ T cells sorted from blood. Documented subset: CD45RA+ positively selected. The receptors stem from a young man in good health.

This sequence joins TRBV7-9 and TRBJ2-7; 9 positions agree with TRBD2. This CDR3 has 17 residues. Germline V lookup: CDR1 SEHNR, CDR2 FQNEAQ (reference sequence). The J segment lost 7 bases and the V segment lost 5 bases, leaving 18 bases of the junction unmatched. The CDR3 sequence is CASSPRVAGVSAREQYF. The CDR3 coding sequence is TGTGCCAGCAGCCCCCGTGTAGCGGGAGTCTCGGCGCGTGAGCAGTACTTC.

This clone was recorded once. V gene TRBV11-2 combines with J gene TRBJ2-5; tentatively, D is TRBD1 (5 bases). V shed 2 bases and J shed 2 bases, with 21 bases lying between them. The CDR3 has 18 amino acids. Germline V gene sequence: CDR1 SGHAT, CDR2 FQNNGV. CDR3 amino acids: CASSLWLRSDKYQETQYF. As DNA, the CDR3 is TGTGCCAGCAGCTTATGGTTAAGGTCGGACAAATATCAAGAGACCCAGTACTTC.

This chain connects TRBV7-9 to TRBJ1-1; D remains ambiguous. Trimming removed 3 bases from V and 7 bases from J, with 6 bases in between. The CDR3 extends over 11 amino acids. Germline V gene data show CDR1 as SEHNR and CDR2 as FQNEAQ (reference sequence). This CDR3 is CASSLTNEAFF. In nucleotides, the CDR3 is TGTGCCAGCAGCTTGACAAATGAAGCTTTCTTT.

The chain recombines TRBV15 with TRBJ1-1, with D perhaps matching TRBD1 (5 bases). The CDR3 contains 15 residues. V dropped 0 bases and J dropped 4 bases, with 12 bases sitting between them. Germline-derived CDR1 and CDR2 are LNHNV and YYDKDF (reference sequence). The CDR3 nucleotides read TGTGCCACCAGCAGAGATGTAGGGGAGACCACTGAAGCTTTCTTT. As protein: CATSRDVGETTEAFF.

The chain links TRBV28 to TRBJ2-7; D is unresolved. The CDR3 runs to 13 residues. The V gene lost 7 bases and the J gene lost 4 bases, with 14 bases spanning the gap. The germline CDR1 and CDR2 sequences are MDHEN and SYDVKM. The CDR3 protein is CASTERSAYEQYF. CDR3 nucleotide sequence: TGTGCCAGCACCGAACGGTCGGCTTACGAGCAGTACTTC. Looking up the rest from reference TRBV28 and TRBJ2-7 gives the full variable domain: DVKVTQSSRYLVKRTGEKVFLECVQDMDHENMFWYRQDPGLGLRLIYFSYDVKMKEKGDIPEGYSVSREKKERFSLILESASTNQTSMYLCASTERSAYEQYFGPGTRLTVT.

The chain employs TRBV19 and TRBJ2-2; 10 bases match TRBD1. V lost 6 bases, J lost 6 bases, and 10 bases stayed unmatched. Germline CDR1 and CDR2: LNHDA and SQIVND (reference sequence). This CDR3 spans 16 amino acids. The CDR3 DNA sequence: TGTGCCAGTAGGGGCTGGGACAGGGGTCCTCCCGGGGAGCTGTTTTTT. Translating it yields CASRGWDRGPPGELFF.

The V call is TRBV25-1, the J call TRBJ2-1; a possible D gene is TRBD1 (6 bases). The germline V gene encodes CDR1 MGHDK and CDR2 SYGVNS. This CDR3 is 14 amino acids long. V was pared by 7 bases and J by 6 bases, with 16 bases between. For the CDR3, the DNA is TGTGCCAGCAAGGGACCTGGACAGCCCAATGAGCAGTTCTTC. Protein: CASKGPGQPNEQFF.

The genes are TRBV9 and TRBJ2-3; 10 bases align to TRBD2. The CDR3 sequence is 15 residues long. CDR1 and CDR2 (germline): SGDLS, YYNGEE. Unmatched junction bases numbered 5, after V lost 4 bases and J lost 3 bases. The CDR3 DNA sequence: TGTGCCAGCAGCCTCCTAGCGGGAGCGACAGATACGCAGTATTTT. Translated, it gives CASSLLAGATDTQYF.

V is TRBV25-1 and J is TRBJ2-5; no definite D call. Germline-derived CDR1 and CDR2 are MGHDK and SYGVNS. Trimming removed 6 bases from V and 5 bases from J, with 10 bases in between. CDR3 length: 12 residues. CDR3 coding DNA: TGTGCCAGCAGGGACGGGCTGGAGACCCAGTACTTC. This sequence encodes CASRDGLETQYF.

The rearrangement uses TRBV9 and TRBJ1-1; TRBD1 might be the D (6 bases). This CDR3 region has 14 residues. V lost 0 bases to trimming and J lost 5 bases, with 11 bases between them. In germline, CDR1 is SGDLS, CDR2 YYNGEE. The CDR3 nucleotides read TGTGCCAGCAGCGTAGAGGTGAGGGGGACTGAAGCTTTCTTT. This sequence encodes CASSVEVRGTEAFF. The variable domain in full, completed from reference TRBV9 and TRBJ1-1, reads DSGVTQTPKHLITATGQRVTLRCSPRSGDLSVYWYQQSLDQGLQFLIQYYNGEERAKGNILERFSAQQFPDLHSELNLSSLELGDSALYFCASSVEVRGTEAFFGQGTRLTVV.

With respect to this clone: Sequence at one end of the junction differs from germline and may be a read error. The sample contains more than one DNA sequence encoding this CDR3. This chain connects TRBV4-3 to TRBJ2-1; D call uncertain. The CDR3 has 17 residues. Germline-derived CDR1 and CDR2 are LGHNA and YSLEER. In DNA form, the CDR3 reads TGCGCTAGCAGCCAAGACCTGGCTCGAAGCTCCTACAATGAGCAGTTCTTC. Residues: CASSQDLARSSYNEQFF.

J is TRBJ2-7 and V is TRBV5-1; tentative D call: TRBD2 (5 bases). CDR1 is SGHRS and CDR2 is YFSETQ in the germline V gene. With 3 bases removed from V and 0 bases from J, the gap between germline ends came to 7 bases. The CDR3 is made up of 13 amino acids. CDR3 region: CASSSGNSYEQYF. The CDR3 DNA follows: TGCGCCAGCAGCTCGGGAAACTCCTACGAGCAGTACTTC. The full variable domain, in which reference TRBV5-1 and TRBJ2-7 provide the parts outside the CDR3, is KAGVTQTPRYLIKTRGQQVTLSCSPISGHRSVSWYQQTPGQGLQFLFEYFSETQRNKGNFPGRFSGRQFSNSRSEMNVSTLELGDSALYLCASSSGNSYEQYFGPGTRLTVT.

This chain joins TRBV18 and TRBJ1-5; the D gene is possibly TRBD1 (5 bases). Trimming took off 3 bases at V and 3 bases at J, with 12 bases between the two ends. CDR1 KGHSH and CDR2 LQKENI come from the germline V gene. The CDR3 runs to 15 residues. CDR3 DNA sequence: TGTGCCAGCTCACCGATCAGGGTGGTCAATCAGCCCCAGCATTTT. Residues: CASSPIRVVNQPQHF.